This is a list of T cell receptor beta chains from one sample in a study of radiotherapy plus CTLA-4 blockade in lung cancer. TCRdb keeps only in-frame clones here, not all; method: immunoSEQ multiplex PCR. The table records under 50,000 clones, approximately 79% of them present only once. Sequenced here: peripheral blood, sampled from a patient treated with radiotherapy plus ipilimumab. These receptors originate from a human donor with non-small cell lung cancer that progressed on radiotherapy plus ipilimumab. CDR3s include the opening cysteine and the closing phenylalanine or tryptophan. Each record gives: J gene, clone size, V gene, D gene, CDR3 protein, CDR3 DNA. D genes are given only for firm matches. For some rows the clone size is stated as once, few or many, or as a class when expanded; others skip it.

J: TRBJ2-1
size: -
V: TRBV6-6
D: TRBD2
CDR3: CASSNQRGGSYNEQFF
DNA: TGTGCCAGCAGTAACCAGCGGGGGGGCTCCTACAATGAGCAGTTCTTC

J: TRBJ1-6
size: -
V: TRBV23-1
D: TRBD1
CDR3: CASSQGTGSFSYNSPLHF
DNA: TGCGCCAGCAGTCAAGGGACAGGGAGCTTCTCCTATAATTCACCCCTCCACTTT

J: TRBJ2-1
size: -
V: TRBV18
D: -
CDR3: CASFPGQGRNEQFF
DNA: TGTGCCAGCTTCCCGGGCCAGGGCCGGAATGAGCAGTTCTTC

J: TRBJ1-1
size: -
V: TRBV7-2
D: -
CDR3: CASSVQGLRTEAFF
DNA: TGTGCCAGCAGCGTACAGGGATTGCGCACTGAAGCTTTCTTT

J: TRBJ1-1
size: -
V: TRBV7-8
D: TRBD1
CDR3: CASSPGYRGTNTEAFF
DNA: TGTGCCAGCAGCCCCGGATACAGGGGAACGAACACTGAAGCTTTCTTT

J: TRBJ1-2
size: once
V: TRBV5-1
D: -
CDR3: CASSFSGANYGYTF
DNA: TGCGCCAGCAGCTTTTCGGGGGCTAACTATGGCTACACCTTC

J: TRBJ2-7
size: -
V: TRBV9
D: -
CDR3: CASSRQPGASSYEQYF
DNA: TGTGCCAGCAGCCGACAACCAGGGGCCTCCTCCTACGAGCAGTACTTC

J: TRBJ2-3
size: -
V: TRBV5-1
D: -
CDR3: CASSYDRSTDTQYF
DNA: TGCGCCAGCAGCTACGACAGGAGCACAGATACGCAGTATTTT

J: TRBJ2-1
size: -
V: TRBV11-1
D: TRBD2
CDR3: CASSLRAGDYNEQFF
DNA: TGTGCCAGCAGCTTACGAGCGGGGGACTACAATGAGCAGTTCTTC

J: TRBJ2-7
size: once
V: TRBV5-1
D: -
CDR3: CASSLYVSYEQYF
DNA: TGCGCCAGCAGCTTGTATGTGTCCTACGAGCAGTACTTC

J: TRBJ1-2
size: -
V: TRBV14
D: -
CDR3: CASSQDPTDYGYTF
DNA: TGTGCCAGCAGCCAAGATCCGACAGACTATGGCTACACCTTC

J: TRBJ2-3
size: -
V: TRBV5-5
D: -
CDR3: CASSLIWASGTDTQYF
DNA: TGTGCCAGCAGCTTGATTTGGGCTAGCGGCACAGATACGCAGTATTTT

J: TRBJ2-1
size: -
V: TRBV9
D: -
CDR3: CASSVGPLTYNEQFF
DNA: TGTGCCAGCAGCGTAGGCCCCCTAACCTACAATGAGCAGTTCTTC

J: TRBJ2-1
size: few
V: TRBV19
D: -
CDR3: CATSSSGIKTYSSYNEQFF
DNA: TGTGCCACCAGCTCGTCGGGGATAAAAACATACAGCTCCTACAATGAGCAGTTCTTC

J: TRBJ2-5
size: -
V: TRBV9
D: TRBD2
CDR3: CASSVGLSNSGGANQETQYF
DNA: TGTGCCAGCAGCGTAGGTCTGTCGAATAGCGGGGGGGCCAACCAAGAGACCCAGTACTTC

J: TRBJ2-7
size: few
V: TRBV19
D: -
CDR3: CASSKGAGGFDEQYF
DNA: TGTGCCAGTAGTAAGGGGGCAGGGGGGTTCGACGAGCAGTACTTC

J: TRBJ2-1
size: -
V: TRBV7-8
D: TRBD2
CDR3: CASSSGTSSNEQFF
DNA: TGTGCCAGCAGCTCCGGGACTAGCTCCAATGAGCAGTTCTTC

J: TRBJ2-3
size: -
V: TRBV19
D: TRBD1
CDR3: CASRPTGTTDTQYF
DNA: TGTGCCAGTAGGCCGACAGGGACCACAGATACGCAGTATTTT

J: TRBJ2-7
size: -
V: TRBV4-2
D: TRBD1
CDR3: CASSQEGTGIYEQYF
DNA: TGTGCCAGCAGCCAAGAAGGGACAGGGATATACGAGCAGTACTTC

J: TRBJ1-1
size: -
V: TRBV18
D: -
CDR3: CASSPQGEAFF
DNA: TGTGCCAGCTCACCACAGGGGGAGGCTTTCTTT

J: TRBJ1-5
size: -
V: TRBV9
D: -
CDR3: CASSMSGVSNQPQHF
DNA: TGTGCCAGCAGCATGTCAGGGGTTAGCAATCAGCCCCAGCATTTT

J: TRBJ1-1
size: -
V: TRBV5-6
D: -
CDR3: CASSIKPGQWAFF
DNA: TGTGCCAGCAGCATAAAGCCGGGACAATGGGCTTTCTTT

J: TRBJ2-3
size: -
V: TRBV6-5
D: -
CDR3: CASSYGGAQFTDTQYF
DNA: TGTGCCAGCAGTTACGGGGGGGCACAGTTCACAGATACGCAGTATTTT

J: TRBJ2-3
size: -
V: TRBV6-1
D: -
CDR3: CASRGLLARSTQYF
DNA: TGTGCCAGCCGAGGACTATTAGCGCGGTCTACGCAGTATTTT

J: TRBJ2-3
size: -
V: TRBV4-2
D: -
CDR3: CASSQDRTSTDTQYF
DNA: TGTGCCAGCAGCCAAGACAGGACTAGCACAGATACGCAGTATTTT

J: TRBJ2-7
size: -
V: TRBV2
D: TRBD1
CDR3: CASSGTGIGYEQYF
DNA: TGTGCCAGCTCCGGGACAGGGATTGGCTACGAGCAGTACTTC

J: TRBJ1-6
size: many
V: TRBV6-5
D: -
CDR3: CASSFAGLYNSPLHF
DNA: TGTGCCAGCAGCTTCGCAGGCCTCTATAATTCACCCCTCCACTTT

J: TRBJ2-2
size: -
V: TRBV7-2
D: -
CDR3: CASSRPGVRTGELFF
DNA: TGTGCCAGCAGCCGTCCGGGGGTGCGGACCGGGGAGCTGTTTTTT

J: TRBJ2-5
size: few
V: TRBV19
D: TRBD1
CDR3: CASSGIGTGKQETQYF
DNA: TGTGCCAGTAGTGGGATCGGGACAGGAAAACAAGAGACCCAGTACTTC

J: TRBJ1-1
size: few
V: TRBV4-1
D: -
CDR3: CASSLTRSNTEAFF
DNA: TGCGCCAGCAGCCTCACGCGTTCGAACACTGAAGCTTTCTTT

J: TRBJ2-2
size: -
V: TRBV6-1
D: -
CDR3: CASSGLQGAGELFF
DNA: TGTGCCAGCAGTGGCTTACAGGGCGCCGGGGAGCTGTTTTTT